This T cell receptor (beta chain) appears in the sequencing data of a study of blood T cell repertoires in COVID-19. The V gene end was trimmed by 4 bases and the J gene end by 6 bases; junction bases not matched to a gene: 8. CDR1 is SEHNR, CDR2 FQNEAQ, per germline (reference sequence). The CDR3 is made up of 14 amino acids. Per the original data handling: Nucleated cell counts were estimated from reference gene primer amplification. Measured with immunoSEQ multiplex PCR; TCRdb has only the in-frame clones, and not every one. Clone size and V and J calls were adopted from that table, with D and trimming inferred from the DNA. The sample has under 350,000 clones, about 89% seen once.

Sequenced input: PBMCs or T cells enriched from blood (not recorded which). The sequence came from a woman in her late teens or twenties who had recovered from COVID-19. This sequence joins TRBV7-9 and TRBJ2-7; 8 bases are shared with TRBD1. CDR3 in amino acids: CASSSRRTGPEQYF. The CDR3 DNA is TGTGCCAGCAGCTCCCGGCGGACAGGGCCCGAGCAGTACTTC.